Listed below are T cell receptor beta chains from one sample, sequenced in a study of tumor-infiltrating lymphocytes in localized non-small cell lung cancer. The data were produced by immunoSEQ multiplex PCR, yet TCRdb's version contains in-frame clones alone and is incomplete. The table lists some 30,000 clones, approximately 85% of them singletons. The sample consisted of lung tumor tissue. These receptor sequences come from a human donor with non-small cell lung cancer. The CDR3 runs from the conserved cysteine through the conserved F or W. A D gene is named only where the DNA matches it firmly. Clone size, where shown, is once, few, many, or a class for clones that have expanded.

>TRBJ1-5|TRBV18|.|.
TGTGCCAGCTCTCTCCTGTCTGGGAGCAATCAGCCCCAGCATTTT
CASSLLSGSNQPQHF
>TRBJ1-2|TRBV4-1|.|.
TGCGCCAGCAGCCAAGAAGCTACGCAGATCTATGGCTACACCTTC
CASSQEATQIYGYTF
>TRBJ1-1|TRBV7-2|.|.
TGTGCCAGCAGCTTAGAGTATAACACTGAAGCTTTCTTT
CASSLEYNTEAFF
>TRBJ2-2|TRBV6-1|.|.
TGTGCCAGCCGTCCTTCAGGAGGGGAGCTGTTTTTT
CASRPSGGELFF
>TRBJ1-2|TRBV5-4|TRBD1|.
TGTGCCAGCAACATGGGGTACGGGACAGGGATCGGCTATGGCTACACCTTC
CASNMGYGTGIGYGYTF
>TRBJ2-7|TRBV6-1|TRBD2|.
TGTGCCAGCAGTGGCCTAGCGGGGGGCGGGTCCTACGAGCAGTACTTC
CASSGLAGGGSYEQYF
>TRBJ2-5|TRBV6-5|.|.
TGTGCCAGCAGTTACTCTGGGGCGCAGTTCCAAGAGACCCAGTACTTC
CASSYSGAQFQETQYF
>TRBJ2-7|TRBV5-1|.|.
TGCGCCAGCAGCTTGGAGGGCAGGGGAATGGACGAGCAGTACTTC
CASSLEGRGMDEQYF
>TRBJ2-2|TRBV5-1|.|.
TGCGCCAGCGTGGAGCTAAGCACCGGGGAGCTGTTTTTT
CASVELSTGELFF
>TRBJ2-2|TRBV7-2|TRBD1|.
TGTGCCAGCAGCTCTCAGGGGGCAAGGTCCGGGGAGCTGTTTTTT
CASSSQGARSGELFF
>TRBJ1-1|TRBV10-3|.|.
TGTGCCATCAGCGCGGGAGGGGCGAACACTGAAGCTTTCTTT
CAISAGGANTEAFF
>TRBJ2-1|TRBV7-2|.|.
TGTGCCAGCAGCTTCGGCGGTTGGAAGGACAATGAGCAGTTCTTC
CASSFGGWKDNEQFF
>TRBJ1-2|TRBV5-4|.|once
TGTGCCAGCAGCTTGGCCGGCAGGGCGGCCTATGGCTACACCTTC
CASSLAGRAAYGYTF
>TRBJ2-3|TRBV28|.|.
TGTGCCAGCAGTTTCCTCCAGGGCACAGATACGCAGTATTTT
CASSFLQGTDTQYF
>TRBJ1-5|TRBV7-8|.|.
TGTGCCAGCAGCTTACGAGGGGCGAATCAGCCCCAGCATTTT
CASSLRGANQPQHF
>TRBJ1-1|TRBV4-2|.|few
TGTGCCAGCAGCCAAGATAAAGGCAGCATGAACACTGAAGCTTTCTTT
CASSQDKGSMNTEAFF
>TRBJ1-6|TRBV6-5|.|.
TGTGCCAGCAGGCCTGAATGGAGGTATTCACCCCTCCACTTT
CASRPEWRYSPLHF
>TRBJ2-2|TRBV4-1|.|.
TGCGCCAGCAGCCAAGATGCCAGGGGGGGCACCGGGGAGCTGTTTTTT
CASSQDARGGTGELFF
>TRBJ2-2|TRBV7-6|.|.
TGTGCCAGCAGCTTAGCGGGCTATTTCGACACCGGGGAGCTGTTTTTT
CASSLAGYFDTGELFF
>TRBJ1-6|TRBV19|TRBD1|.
TGTGCCAGTAGTGCTCCGGGACAGGGGCTTTCACCCCTCCACTTT
CASSAPGQGLSPLHF
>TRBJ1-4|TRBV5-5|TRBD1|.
TGTGCCAGCAGCTTGGATCAGGGGGCCTCTAATGAAAAACTGTTTTTT
CASSLDQGASNEKLFF
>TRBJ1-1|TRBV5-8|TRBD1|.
TGTGCCAGCAGCAAGGACAGGCGGGTCACTGAAGCTTTCTTT
CASSKDRRVTEAFF
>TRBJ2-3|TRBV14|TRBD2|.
TGTGCCAGCAGCCAAGATAGACTAGCGGGGGGGAGAGGACGCGATACGCAGTATTTT
CASSQDRLAGGRGRDTQYF
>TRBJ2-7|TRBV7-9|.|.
TGTGCCAGCAGCTTAGCCTTCTACGAGCAGTACTTC
CASSLAFYEQYF
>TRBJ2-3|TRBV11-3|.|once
TGTGCCAGCAGCTTAGGTGTTCTCACAGATACGCAGTATTTT
CASSLGVLTDTQYF
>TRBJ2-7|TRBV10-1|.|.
TGCGCCAGCAGTGAGTCAGGGAGGTACGAGCAGTACTTC
CASSESGRYEQYF
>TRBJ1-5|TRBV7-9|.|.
TGTGCCAGCAGCTCCGAGCGAGAAAAAGGGCAGCCCCAGCATTTT
CASSSEREKGQPQHF
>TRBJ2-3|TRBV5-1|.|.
TGCGCCAGCAGCTTGGATAGGCTGGATACGCAGTATTTT
CASSLDRLDTQYF
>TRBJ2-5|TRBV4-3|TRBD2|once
TGCGCCAGCAGCCAAGATCGAGCTAGCGGGGGCCAAGAGACCCAGTACTTC
CASSQDRASGGQETQYF
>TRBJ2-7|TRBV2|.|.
TGTGCCAGCAGAGCAGGGGTAGGGGCCTCCTACGAGCAGTACTTC
CASRAGVGASYEQYF
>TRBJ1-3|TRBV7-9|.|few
TGTGCCAGCACCGCCGGAAACACCATATATTTT
CASTAGNTIYF
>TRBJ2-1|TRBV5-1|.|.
TGCGCCAGCAGCTTGGCCTCGGGCACAGGTGAGCAGTTCTTC
CASSLASGTGEQFF
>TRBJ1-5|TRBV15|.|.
TGTGCCACCAGCAGAGATATGAGACAGGCGGGACAGCCCCAGCATTTT
CATSRDMRQAGQPQHF
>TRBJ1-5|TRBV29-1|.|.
TGCAGCGCCCAAACGGGGGCCGGGCAGCCCCAGCATTTT
CSAQTGAGQPQHF
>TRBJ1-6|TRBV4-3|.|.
TGCGCCAGCAGCCAAGAGGGGTGGGGGCAGCATAATTCACCCCTCCACTTT
CASSQEGWGQHNSPLHF
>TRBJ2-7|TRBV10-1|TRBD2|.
TGCGCCAGCCGGGAGGGCGAGGCTTACGAGCAGTACTTC
CASREGEAYEQYF
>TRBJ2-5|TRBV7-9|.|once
TGTGCCAGCAGCTTAGGCGAAGGGGCTCACCAAGAGACCCAGTACTTC
CASSLGEGAHQETQYF
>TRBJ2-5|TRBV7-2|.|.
TGTGCCGGTGCCGGGGGCCCTCGGGAGACCCAGTACTTC
CAGAGGPRETQYF
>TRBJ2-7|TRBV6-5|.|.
TGTGCCAGCAGTGCCCCCCAGGACTACGAGCAGTACTTC
CASSAPQDYEQYF
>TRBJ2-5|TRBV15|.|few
TGTGCCACCAGCAGAGATCTCCGACAGCAAGAGACCCAGTACTTC
CATSRDLRQQETQYF
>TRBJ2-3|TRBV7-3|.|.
TGTGCCAGCAGCTATAACAATACGCAGTATTTT
CASSYNNTQYF
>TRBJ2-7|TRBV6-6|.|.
TGTGCCAGCAGTCTAAGACACAGCTCCTACGAGCAGTACTTC
CASSLRHSSYEQYF
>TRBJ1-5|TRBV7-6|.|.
TGTGCCAGCAGTGCCGGTGGGAGCAATCAGCCCCAGCATTTT
CASSAGGSNQPQHF
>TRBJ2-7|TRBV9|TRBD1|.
TGTGCCAGCAGCCTCCGGGACAGGGGGCGTGAGGTGGACGAGCAGTACTTC
CASSLRDRGREVDEQYF
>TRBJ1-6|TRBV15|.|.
TGTGCCACCAGCAGAGAGGCCGCCGCCCTCAATTCACCCCTCCACTTT
CATSREAAALNSPLHF